A single sample is the source of the 22 T cell receptor beta chains below, sequenced in a study of T cells in localized non-small cell lung cancer. Repertoires were generated with immunoSEQ multiplex PCR, while TCRdb's copy carries only in-frame clones and drops some. This sample has 15,000 to 20,000 clones; roughly 91% occur once, and the top ten carry approximately 4%. Sequenced material: peripheral blood, taken before any cancer treatment. All receptors come from a male donor at least 60 years old with stage II squamous cell lung carcinoma.

The chain uses TRBV7-8 and TRBJ2-1; 9 nucleotides match TRBD2. Germline CDR1 SGHVS, CDR2 FQNEAQ. This CDR3 contains 19 residues. V lost 1 base to trimming and J lost 0 bases; unmatched junction nucleotides: 10. The CDR3 region has the DNA TGTGCCAGCAGCTTAGACCCCCATCTAGCGGGATTCTCCTACAATGAGCAGTTCTTC. Translating it yields CASSLDPHLAGFSYNEQFF. The full variable domain, rest sourced from reference TRBV7-8 and TRBJ2-1, is GAGVSQSPRYKVAKRGQDVALRCDPISGHVSLFWYQQALGQGPEFLTYFQNEAQLDKSGLPSDRFFAERPEGSVSTLKIQRTQQEDSAVYLCASSLDPHLAGFSYNEQFFGPGTRLTVL.

V gene TRBV10-2 combines with J gene TRBJ2-1; D unclear. There are 16 residues in the CDR3. CDR1 and CDR2 from the germline V gene are WSHSY and SAAADI. The V end was cut by 0 bases, the J end by 10 bases, with 19 bases between. This CDR3 is CASSESLLQLHREQFF. CDR3 bases: TGCGCCAGCAGTGAGTCGCTACTGCAACTCCACCGGGAGCAGTTCTTC.

The chain uses TRBV10-3 and TRBJ2-3; D unresolved. Trimming pared 7 bases from V and 2 bases from J, leaving 10 bases between. Germline CDR1 ENHRY, CDR2 SYGVKD. The CDR3 has 13 residues. The CDR3 region is CAIKSKDTDTQYF. In DNA form, the CDR3 reads TGTGCCATCAAGTCCAAGGACACAGATACGCAGTATTTT.

The genes are TRBV20-1 and TRBJ2-1, with a possible D match to TRBD2 (6 bases). The V gene's germline CDR1 is DFQATT and CDR2 SNEGSKA (reference sequence). The V end was cut by 8 bases, the J end by 7 bases, with 12 bases between. CDR3 length: 11 amino acids. CDR3 loop: CSRHGLNEQFF. For the CDR3, the DNA is TGCAGTCGACACGGACTAAATGAGCAGTTCTTC.

This chain links TRBV5-1 with TRBJ2-7, with 11 bases fitting TRBD2. Trimming cost V 0 bases and J 0 bases; bases outside gene matches: 5. Germline CDR1 reads SGHRS; CDR2 reads YFSETQ. CDR3 length: 17 residues. The CDR3 loop is CASSLGTSGSFSYEQYF. CDR3 DNA: TGCGCCAGCAGCTTGGGGACTAGCGGGTCCTTCTCCTACGAGCAGTACTTC.

The chain employs TRBV30 and TRBJ2-3; D might be TRBD1 (6 bases). Germline V gene data show CDR1 as GTSNPN and CDR2 as SVGIG (reference sequence). The V end lost 0 bases, the J end lost 2 bases, and 12 bases lay between the germline ends. CDR3 length equals 15 residues. The CDR3 nucleotides read TGTGCCTGGAGTGTACGTCTGGGGGCCACAGATACGCAGTATTTT. Protein product: CAWSVRLGATDTQYF.

The chain links TRBV30 to TRBJ2-7; the D gene is possibly TRBD2 (6 bases). Trimming removed 1 base at V and 7 bases at J, with 11 bases between. The germline V gene encodes CDR1 GTSNPN and CDR2 SVGIG (reference sequence). The CDR3 extends over 12 amino acids. The CDR3 loop reads CAWSGEEFEQYF. CDR3 nucleotide sequence: TGTGCCTGGAGTGGGGAGGAGTTTGAGCAGTACTTC.

The chain joins TRBV7-9 to TRBJ1-4; no firm D call. This CDR3 comprises 11 residues. Germline V gives CDR1 SEHNR, CDR2 FQNEAQ (reference sequence). V was clipped by 3 bases and J by 5 bases, with 1 base between them. CDR3 protein: CASSLNEKLFF. The CDR3 DNA reads TGTGCCAGCAGCTTGAATGAAAAACTGTTTTTT.

The chain uses TRBV11-2 and TRBJ2-1; D might be TRBD1 or TRBD2, each matching 6 bases. This CDR3 has 15 residues. With 1 base removed from V and 7 bases from J, the gap between germline ends came to 14 bases. Germline V CDR1 and CDR2: SGHAT, FQNNGV. For the CDR3, the DNA is TGTGCCAGCAGCTTAGTGAAGGACAGCGGGAATGAGCAGTTCTTC. Residues: CASSLVKDSGNEQFF.

The V call is TRBV9, the J call TRBJ2-7; maybe TRBD2 (6 bases). V dropped 7 bases and J dropped 0 bases, with 17 bases sitting between them. This CDR3 spans 15 amino acids. The germline V gene encodes CDR1 SGDLS and CDR2 YYNGEE. CDR3 in amino acids: CASFPLAESSYEQYF. The CDR3 nucleotides are TGTGCCAGCTTCCCCTTAGCGGAAAGCTCCTACGAGCAGTACTTC. Full variable domain (missing parts from reference TRBV9 and TRBJ2-7): DSGVTQTPKHLITATGQRVTLRCSPRSGDLSVYWYQQSLDQGLQFLIQYYNGEERAKGNILERFSAQQFPDLHSELNLSSLELGDSALYFCASFPLAESSYEQYFGPGTRLTVT.

The CDR3 is CAISDSGRAKVSDTQYF. The CDR3 bases are TGTGCCATCAGTGACAGCGGGAGGGCCAAGGTCTCAGATACGCAGTATTTT. The chain couples TRBV10-3 to TRBJ2-3; 10 bases align to TRBD2. In germline, CDR1 is ENHRY, CDR2 SYGVKD. This CDR3 spans 17 amino acids. V trimming: 3 bases; J trimming: 4 bases; junction bases outside the gene matches: 10.

The rearrangement uses TRBV4-2 and TRBJ2-3; D is unclear. CDR1 and CDR2 from the germline V gene are LGHNA and YNFKEQ. Trimming cost V 0 bases and J 9 bases, with 7 bases left between them. CDR3 length: 12 residues. The CDR3 nucleotides are TGTGCCAGCAGCCAAGACTTGGGCACGCAGTATTTT. This sequence encodes CASSQDLGTQYF.

In this sample, this clone turned up a few times. The genes are TRBV18 and TRBJ2-7, with D possibly being TRBD1 (5 bases). The CDR3 covers 14 residues. V gave up 2 bases and J gave up 5 bases, with 13 bases separating them. The germline V gene encodes CDR1 KGHSH and CDR2 LQKENI. CDR3 in amino acids: CASSPGQTEHEQYF. Here the CDR3 DNA reads TGTGCCAGCTCACCAGGGCAGACAGAACACGAGCAGTACTTC.

CDR3 DNA sequence: TGCGCCAGCAGCCAAGGGAGCCTGGGGGAGACCCAGTACTTC. Protein: CASSQGSLGETQYF. The V call is TRBV4-1, the J call TRBJ2-5; no clear D. Germline assignment: CDR1 MGHRA and CDR2 YSYEKL. This CDR3 spans 14 amino acids. Trimming left V 1 base short and J 5 bases short, with 11 bases between.

The V and J genes are TRBV10-2 and TRBJ2-1, with 7 bases fitting TRBD1. The CDR3 consists of 16 residues. Germline lookup yields CDR1 WSHSY and CDR2 SAAADI. Germline trimming cut 3 bases from V and 4 bases from J; bases unmatched to any gene: 9. In DNA form, the CDR3 reads TGCGCCAGCAGTGATTCGGGACAGTCCCTTTACAATGAGCAGTTCTTC. Translating gives CASSDSGQSLYNEQFF.

The rearrangement uses TRBV19 and TRBJ2-3, with 8 bases identical to TRBD2. The CDR3 totals 13 residues. CDR1 and CDR2 (germline): LNHDA, SQIVND (reference sequence). The ends lost 6 bases at V and 3 bases at J; junction bases unmatched: 2. The CDR3 loop is CASSRGGTDTQYF. CDR3 bases: TGTGCCAGTAGCCGGGGGGGGACAGATACGCAGTATTTT.

CDR3 DNA: TGTGCCAGCAGCCTTAAGAAATTACAGGGGGCCCGGGGCTATGGCTACACCTTC. Translation: CASSLKKLQGARGYGYTF. The rearrangement links TRBV7-2 to TRBJ1-2; 9 bases align to TRBD1. This CDR3 is 18 amino acids long. The junction had 17 bases not matched to a gene; V was cut back by 5 bases and J by 4 bases. The V gene's germline CDR1 is SGHTA and CDR2 FQGNSA. The whole variable domain, filled in from reference TRBV7-2 and TRBJ1-2, reads GAGVSQSPSNKVTEKGKDVELRCDPISGHTALYWYRQSLGQGLEFLIYFQGNSAPDKSGLPSDRFSAERTGGSVSTLTIQRTQQEDSAVYLCASSLKKLQGARGYGYTFGSGTRLTVV.

The chain couples TRBV13 to TRBJ1-3; 7 positions match TRBD1. The length of the CDR3 is 15 residues. V shed 5 bases and J 0 bases; nucleotides not matched to a gene: 4. Germline V gene sequence: CDR1 PRHDT, CDR2 FYEKMQ (reference sequence). CDR3 bases: TGTGCCAGCAGCCCCCGGGACAGCTCTGGAAACACCATATATTTT. It yields the protein CASSPRDSSGNTIYF.

The J gene is TRBJ2-3, the V gene TRBV6-5; D is unclear. Germline-derived CDR1 and CDR2 are MNHEY and SVGAGI. This CDR3 contains 16 residues. Trimming stripped 0 bases from V and 2 bases from J, with 12 bases between. The CDR3 coding sequence is TGTGCCAGCAGTTACTCAGGCGGAATAGTCACAGATACGCAGTATTTT. Residues: CASSYSGGIVTDTQYF.

The CDR3 DNA reads as TGTGCCAGCAGTCTCCCCATCGGAGGGGCCAACGTCCTGACTTTC. As protein: CASSLPIGGANVLTF. The chain combines TRBV28 with TRBJ2-6; D gene ambiguous. The CDR3 is 15 residues long. Per the germline V gene, CDR1 is MDHEN and CDR2 is SYDVKM. V shed 5 bases and J shed 4 bases, with 12 bases lying between them.

This clone has a single count. V is TRBV5-1 and J is TRBJ1-1; TRBD1 matches at 10 bases. The CDR3 runs to 15 residues. V lost 2 bases and J lost 1; bases outside the gene matches: 2. In germline, CDR1 is SGHRS, CDR2 YFSETQ. The CDR3 sequence is CASSLGQGGNTEAFF. The CDR3 DNA follows: TGCGCCAGCAGCTTAGGACAGGGGGGGAACACTGAAGCTTTCTTT.

V gene TRBV27 combines with J gene TRBJ1-3; 7 bases match TRBD1. This CDR3 has 15 amino acids. With 4 bases clipped from V and 4 bases from J, the junction kept 7 bases outside the gene matches. Germline CDR1 is MNHEY and CDR2 is SMNVEV (reference sequence). The CDR3 is CASSSGGTIGNTIYF. The CDR3 bases are TGTGCCAGCAGTTCAGGGGGTACAATCGGAAACACCATATATTTT.